This TCR beta chain was documented in a study of blood T cell repertoires in COVID-19. Trimming took 3 bases from V and 0 from J; bases not matched to a gene: 5. This CDR3 is built from 17 residues. Germline-derived CDR1 and CDR2 are MNHEY and SMNVEV (reference sequence). Profiling relied on immunoSEQ multiplex PCR, and the TCRdb table lists in-frame clones only, not all of them. The sample includes under 250,000 clones, about 91% seen only once; the top ten take 1.3% to 1.5%. This clone was detected only once. This rearrangement joins TRBV27 to TRBJ1-4; 9 nucleotides line up with TRBD1. The sequenced material came from peripheral blood. The clonotype originates from an elderly man with acute or convalescent COVID-19. The CDR3 spells CASSLHDRGATNEKLFF. CDR3 DNA sequence: TGTGCCAGCAGTTTGCACGACAGGGGGGCAACTAATGAAAAACTGTTTTTT.